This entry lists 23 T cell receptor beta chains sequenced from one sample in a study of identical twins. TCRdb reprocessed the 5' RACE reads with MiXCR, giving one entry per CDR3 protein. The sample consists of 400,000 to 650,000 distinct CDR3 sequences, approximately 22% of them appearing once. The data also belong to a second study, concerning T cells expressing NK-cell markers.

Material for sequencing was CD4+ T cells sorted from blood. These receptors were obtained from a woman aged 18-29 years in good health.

CDR3 protein: CASSPGLAGSLEQYF. Here the CDR3 DNA reads TGTGCCAGCAGCCCCGGACTAGCGGGGAGCCTCGAGCAGTACTTC. The chain couples TRBV5-6 to TRBJ2-7; 12 bases fit TRBD2. There are 15 residues in the CDR3. Germline trimming cut 4 bases from V and 6 bases from J; bases unmatched to any gene: 8. Germline CDR1 reads SGHDT; CDR2 reads YYEEEE.

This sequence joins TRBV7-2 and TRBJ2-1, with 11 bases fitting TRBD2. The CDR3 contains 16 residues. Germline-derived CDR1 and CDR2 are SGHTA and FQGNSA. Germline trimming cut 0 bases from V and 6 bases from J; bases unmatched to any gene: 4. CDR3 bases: TGTGCCAGCAGCTTAGCGGGGACTAGCGGCATCAATGAGCAGTTCTTC. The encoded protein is CASSLAGTSGINEQFF.

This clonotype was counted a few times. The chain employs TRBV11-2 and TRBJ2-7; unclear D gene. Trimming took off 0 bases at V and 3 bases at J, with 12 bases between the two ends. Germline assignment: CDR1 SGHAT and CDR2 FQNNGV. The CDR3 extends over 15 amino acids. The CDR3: CASSLEQNRYYEQYF. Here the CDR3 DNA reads TGTGCCAGCAGCTTAGAGCAGAATAGGTACTACGAGCAGTACTTC. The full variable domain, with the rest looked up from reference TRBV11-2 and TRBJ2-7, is EAGVAQSPRYKIIEKRQSVAFWCNPISGHATLYWYQQILGQGPKLLIQFQNNGVVDDSQLPKDRFSAERLKGVDSTLKIQPAKLEDSAVYLCASSLEQNRYYEQYFGPGTRLTVT.

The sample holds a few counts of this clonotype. The DNA of the CDR3 is TGTGCCTGGGCTTACAGAGGAGGTGGTCCCTACGAGCAGTACTTC. The encoded protein is CAWAYRGGGPYEQYF. The genes are TRBV30 and TRBJ2-7; D is possibly TRBD2 (5 bases). The ends were cut back, 5 bases at V and 2 bases at J, with 19 bases in the middle. Germline CDR1 reads GTSNPN; CDR2 reads SVGIG (reference sequence). The CDR3 runs 15 residues.

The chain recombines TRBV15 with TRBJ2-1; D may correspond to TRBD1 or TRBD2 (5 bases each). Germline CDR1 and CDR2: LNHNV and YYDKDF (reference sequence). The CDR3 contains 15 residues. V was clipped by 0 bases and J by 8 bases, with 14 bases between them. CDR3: CATSRDLGDVYEQFF. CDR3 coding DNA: TGTGCCACCAGCAGAGATTTGGGGGATGTGTATGAGCAGTTCTTC.

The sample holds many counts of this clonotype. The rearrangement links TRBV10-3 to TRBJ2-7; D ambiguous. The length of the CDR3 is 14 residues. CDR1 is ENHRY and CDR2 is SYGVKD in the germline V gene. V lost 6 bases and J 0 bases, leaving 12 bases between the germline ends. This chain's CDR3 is CAISPTRPSYEQYF. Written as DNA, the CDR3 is TGTGCCATCAGCCCGACAAGGCCCTCCTACGAGCAGTACTTC.

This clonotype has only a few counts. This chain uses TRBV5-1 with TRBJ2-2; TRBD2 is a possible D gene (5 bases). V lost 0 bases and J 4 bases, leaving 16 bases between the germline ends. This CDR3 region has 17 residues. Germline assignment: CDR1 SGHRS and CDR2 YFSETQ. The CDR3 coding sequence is TGCGCCAGCAGCTTGGCCGTGCGGGTAACGACCACCGGGGAGCTGTTTTTT. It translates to CASSLAVRVTTTGELFF.

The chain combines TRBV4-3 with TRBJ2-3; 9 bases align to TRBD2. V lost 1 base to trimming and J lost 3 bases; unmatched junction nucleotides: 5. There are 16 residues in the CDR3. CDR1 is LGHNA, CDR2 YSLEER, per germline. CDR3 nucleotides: TGCGCCAGCAGCCAAGCGTCTAGCGGGACTACAGATACGCAGTATTTT. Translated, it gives CASSQASSGTTDTQYF.

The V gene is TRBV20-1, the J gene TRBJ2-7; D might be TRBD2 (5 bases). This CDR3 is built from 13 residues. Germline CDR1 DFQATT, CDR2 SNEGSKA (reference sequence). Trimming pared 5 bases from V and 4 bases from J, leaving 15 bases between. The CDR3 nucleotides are TGCAGTGCTCAGGAGGCCCCAGTGTACGAGCAGTACTTC. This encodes CSAQEAPVYEQYF.

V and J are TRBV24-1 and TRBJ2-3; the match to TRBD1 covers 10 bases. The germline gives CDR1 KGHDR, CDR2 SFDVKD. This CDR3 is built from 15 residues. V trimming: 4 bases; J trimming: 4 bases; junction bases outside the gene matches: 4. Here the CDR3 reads CATSDSGQGSDTQYF. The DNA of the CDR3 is TGTGCCACCAGTGACTCGGGACAGGGGTCAGATACGCAGTATTTT.

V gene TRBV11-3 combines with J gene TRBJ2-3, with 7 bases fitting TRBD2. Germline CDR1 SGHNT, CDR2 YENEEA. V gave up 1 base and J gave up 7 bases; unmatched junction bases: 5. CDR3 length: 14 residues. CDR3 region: CASSLGGTTNTQYF. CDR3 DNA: TGTGCCAGCAGCTTAGGCGGGACTACCAATACGCAGTATTTT.

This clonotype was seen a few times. CDR3 amino acids: CASSPVDRINTGELFF. The CDR3 DNA reads TGTGCCAGCAGCCCTGTGGACAGGATAAACACCGGGGAGCTGTTTTTT. This chain uses TRBV5-5 with TRBJ2-2; 7 nucleotides match TRBD1. The J segment lost 2 bases and the V segment lost 4 bases, leaving 8 bases of the junction unmatched. The CDR3 consists of 16 residues. Germline-derived CDR1 and CDR2 are SGHKS and YYEKEE (reference sequence).

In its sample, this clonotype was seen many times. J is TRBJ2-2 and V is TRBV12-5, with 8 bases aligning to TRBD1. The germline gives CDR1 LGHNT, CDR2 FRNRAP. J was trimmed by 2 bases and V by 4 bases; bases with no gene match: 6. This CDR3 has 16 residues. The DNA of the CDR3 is TGTGCTAGTGGTTCCCGGGACAGGTTAAACACCGGGGAGCTGTTTTTT. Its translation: CASGSRDRLNTGELFF.

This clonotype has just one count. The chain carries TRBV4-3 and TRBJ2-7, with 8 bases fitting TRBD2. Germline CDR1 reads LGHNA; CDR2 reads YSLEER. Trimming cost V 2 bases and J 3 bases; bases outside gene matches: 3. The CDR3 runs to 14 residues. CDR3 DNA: TGCGCCAGCAGCCAACGGGAGGGGGGCTACGAGCAGTACTTC. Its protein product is CASSQREGGYEQYF.

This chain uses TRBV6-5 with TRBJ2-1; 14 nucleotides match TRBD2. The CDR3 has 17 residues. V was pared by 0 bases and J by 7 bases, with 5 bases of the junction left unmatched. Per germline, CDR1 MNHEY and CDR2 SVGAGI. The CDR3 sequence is CASSYSGTSGSLNEQFF. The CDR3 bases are TGTGCCAGCAGTTACTCCGGGACTAGCGGGAGTTTAAATGAGCAGTTCTTC.

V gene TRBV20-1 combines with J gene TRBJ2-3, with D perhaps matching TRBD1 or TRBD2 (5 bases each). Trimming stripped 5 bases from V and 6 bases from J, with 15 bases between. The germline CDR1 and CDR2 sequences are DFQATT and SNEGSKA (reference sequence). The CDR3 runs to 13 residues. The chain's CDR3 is CSASGTGRDTQYF. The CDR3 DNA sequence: TGCAGTGCTTCCGGGACCGGCAGGGATACGCAGTATTTT.

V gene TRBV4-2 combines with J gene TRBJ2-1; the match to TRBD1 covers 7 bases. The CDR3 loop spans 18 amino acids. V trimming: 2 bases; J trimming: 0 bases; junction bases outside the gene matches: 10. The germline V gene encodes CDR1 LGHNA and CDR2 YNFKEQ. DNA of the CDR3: TGTGCCAGCAGCCAAAACTCGTGGGGACAGCCCTCCTACAATGAGCAGTTCTTC. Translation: CASSQNSWGQPSYNEQFF.

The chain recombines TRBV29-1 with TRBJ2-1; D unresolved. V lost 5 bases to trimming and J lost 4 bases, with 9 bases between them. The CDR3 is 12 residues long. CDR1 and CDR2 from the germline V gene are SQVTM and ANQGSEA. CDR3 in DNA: TGCAGCGTTCGTGACGGTTACAATGAGCAGTTCTTC. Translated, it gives CSVRDGYNEQFF.

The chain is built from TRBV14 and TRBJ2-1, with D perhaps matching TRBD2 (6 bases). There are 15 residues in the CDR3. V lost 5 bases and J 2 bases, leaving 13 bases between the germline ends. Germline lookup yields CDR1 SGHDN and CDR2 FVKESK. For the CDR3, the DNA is TGTGCCAGCAGCGAGGGATGGGGGGCCTACAATGAGCAGTTCTTC. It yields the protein CASSEGWGAYNEQFF. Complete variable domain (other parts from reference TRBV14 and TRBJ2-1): EAGVTQFPSHSVIEKGQTVTLRCDPISGHDNLYWYRRVMGKEIKFLLHFVKESKQDESGMPNNRFLAERTGGTYSTLKVQPAELEDSGVYFCASSEGWGAYNEQFFGPGTRLTVL.

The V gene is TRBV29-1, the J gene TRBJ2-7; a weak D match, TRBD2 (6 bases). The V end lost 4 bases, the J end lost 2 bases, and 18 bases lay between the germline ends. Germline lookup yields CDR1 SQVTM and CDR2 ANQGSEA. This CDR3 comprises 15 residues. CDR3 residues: CSVGGRGTGTYEQYF. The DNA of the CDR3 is TGCAGCGTTGGAGGTCGGGGGACGGGAACCTACGAGCAGTACTTC.

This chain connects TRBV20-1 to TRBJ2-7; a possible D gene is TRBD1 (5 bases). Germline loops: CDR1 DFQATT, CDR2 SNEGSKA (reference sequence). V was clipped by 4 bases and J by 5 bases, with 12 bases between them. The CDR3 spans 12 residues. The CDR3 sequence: CSAKFRVDEQYF. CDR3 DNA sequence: TGCAGTGCTAAGTTCAGGGTCGACGAGCAGTACTTC.

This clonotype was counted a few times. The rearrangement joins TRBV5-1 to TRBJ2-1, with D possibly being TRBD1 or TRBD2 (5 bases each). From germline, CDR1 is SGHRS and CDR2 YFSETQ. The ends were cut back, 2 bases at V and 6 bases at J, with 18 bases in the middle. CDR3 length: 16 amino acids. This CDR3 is CASSFLQLGGGNEQFF. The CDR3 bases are TGCGCCAGCAGCTTTCTTCAACTAGGTGGGGGCAATGAGCAGTTCTTC.

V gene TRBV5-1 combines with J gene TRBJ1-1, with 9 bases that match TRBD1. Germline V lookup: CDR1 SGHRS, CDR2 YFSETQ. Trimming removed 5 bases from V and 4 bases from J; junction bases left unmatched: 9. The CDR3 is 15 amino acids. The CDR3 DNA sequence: TGCGCCAGCAGGGCCGGGGACAGGGATAGCACTGAAGCTTTCTTT. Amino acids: CASRAGDRDSTEAFF.